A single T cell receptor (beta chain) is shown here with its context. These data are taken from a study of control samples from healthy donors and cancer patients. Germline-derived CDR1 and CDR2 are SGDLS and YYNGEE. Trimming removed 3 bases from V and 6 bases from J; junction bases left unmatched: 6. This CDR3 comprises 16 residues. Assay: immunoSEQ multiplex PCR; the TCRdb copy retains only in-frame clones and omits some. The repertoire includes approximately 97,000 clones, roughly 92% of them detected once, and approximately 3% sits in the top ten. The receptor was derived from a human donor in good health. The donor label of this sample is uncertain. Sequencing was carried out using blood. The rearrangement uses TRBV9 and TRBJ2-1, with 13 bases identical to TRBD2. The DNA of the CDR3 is TGTGCCAGCAGCGCTCCCGGGACTAGCGGGGTCAATGAGCAGTTCTTC. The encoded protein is CASSAPGTSGVNEQFF.